This paragraph reports one TCR beta chain. This specimen belongs to a study of Graves' ophthalmopathy and Graves' hyperthyroidism. This CDR3 comprises 16 residues. With 5 bases removed from V and 4 bases from J, the gap between germline ends came to 18 bases. The authors amplified TCR beta CDR3 regions, and they did so from RNA transcripts for repertoire sequencing. First-round RT-PCR employed HTBI primers, with a second-round multiplex PCR after it. TCRdb recomputed calls from the multiplex PCR reads with MiXCR, one row per CDR3 protein. The repertoire includes about 210,000 distinct CDR3 sequences, over 25% of them detected once, and approximately 9.6% sits in the top ten.

The receptor was isolated from a man aged 50 to 59 with Graves' ophthalmopathy. J is TRBJ1-5 and V is TRBV12-3 or TRBV12-4, with D possibly matching TRBD1 (5 bases). Specimen: peripheral blood. CDR3 loop: CASSRRDGPLNQPQHF. In nucleotides, the CDR3 is TGTGCCAGCAGTAGAAGGGACGGACCATTGAATCAGCCCCAGCATTTT.